This T cell receptor beta chain originates from a study of blood T cells in healthy people across ages. Using a J-beta primer mix together with a sample-barcoded 5' primer, a second PCR was run for roughly 6 to 11 cycles. TCRdb re-derived calls from the 5' RACE reads in MiXCR, one entry per CDR3 protein. The table shows over a million distinct CDR3 sequences, with approximately 43% occurring only once. The CDR3 spans 14 residues. The germline V gene has CDR1 SGHAT and CDR2 FQNNGV. The V end was cut by 1 base, the J end by 7 bases, with 14 bases between. The material sequenced was blood. This chain joins TRBV11-2 and TRBJ2-7; the D is unclear. This clonotype was sampled from a woman aged 18-29 years in good health. The CDR3 protein is CASSLVLPWDEQYF. Here the CDR3 DNA reads TGTGCCAGCAGCTTAGTACTTCCTTGGGATGAGCAGTACTTC.